One TCR beta chain is described in this entry. TCRdb re-derived calls from the reads in MiXCR, one entry per CDR3 protein. This table has roughly 150,000 distinct CDR3 sequences, around 22% appearing once. This entry comes from a study of T cell repertoires in cytomegalovirus infection. Trimming removed 4 bases at V and 5 bases at J, with 18 bases between. CDR1 DFQATT and CDR2 SNEGSKA come from the germline V gene (reference sequence). The CDR3 is 14 amino acids. The rearrangement links TRBV20-1 to TRBJ2-7, with D possibly TRBD1 on 6 matching bases. The sequencing input was PBMCs. The TCR originated in a human donor in good health (CMV status not recorded). Some clones in this sample may be carry-over from other donors' samples. Written as DNA, the CDR3 is TGCAGTGCTATCCCTAGATACAGGGTAAACGAGCAGTACTTC. Protein product: CSAIPRYRVNEQYF.